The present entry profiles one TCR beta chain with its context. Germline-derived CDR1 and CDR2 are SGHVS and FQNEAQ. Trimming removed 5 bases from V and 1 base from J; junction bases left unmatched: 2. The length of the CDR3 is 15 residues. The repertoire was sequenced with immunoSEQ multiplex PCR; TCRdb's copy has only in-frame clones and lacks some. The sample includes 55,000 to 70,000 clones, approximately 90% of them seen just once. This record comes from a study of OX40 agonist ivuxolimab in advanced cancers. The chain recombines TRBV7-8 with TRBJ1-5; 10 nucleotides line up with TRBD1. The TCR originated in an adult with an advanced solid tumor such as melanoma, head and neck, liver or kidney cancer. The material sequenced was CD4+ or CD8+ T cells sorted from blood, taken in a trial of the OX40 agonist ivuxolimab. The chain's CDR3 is CASSPGQGSNQPQHF. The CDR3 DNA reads TGTGCCAGCAGCCCGGGACAGGGGAGCAATCAGCCCCAGCATTTT.